This T cell receptor beta chain was identified during a study of beta chain features in type 1 diabetes. The overall study: Patients shared similar age, gender and cell yields with healthy donors.

Since all of the isolated RNA was reverse transcribed, expressed TCRB transcripts were what got sequenced. TCRdb's table, derived via immunoSEQ multiplex PCR, lists solely in-frame clones and lacks some. The sample holds more than 300,000 clones; around 8% are singletons and the top ten take approximately 0.44%. Via the markers CD45RO/CCR7/CD25/CD127/CD95/CD27, stem cell-like memory, regulatory, central memory and naive CD4+ cells were sorted. This CDR3 is 16 amino acids long. This clone was recorded at least ten times. The chain combines TRBV21-1 with TRBJ2-7; the DNA was not compared with TRBD2, the D call given in the table. TRBV21-1 is listed as a pseudogene. This receptor was taken from a woman aged 18-29 years in good health. Material for sequencing was central memory CD4+ T cells from blood. Written as DNA, the CDR3 is TGTGCCAGCAGCAAAGAACTAGCGGGAGGGAACTGCGAGCAGTACTTC. Amino acids: CASSKELAGGNCEQYF.